These 13 T cell receptor beta chains share one sample of origin, sequenced in a study of T cell changes during pregnancy in multiple sclerosis. Sequencing was performed with immunoSEQ multiplex PCR; in TCRdb, only in-frame clones are kept and a portion is missing. Of tens of thousands of clones in the sample, roughly nine tenths were seen once. The specimen comprised CD4+ T cells from peripheral blood mononuclear cells, sampled before pregnancy. These receptors all come from a female donor with multiple sclerosis, enrolled in a pregnancy study.

The rearrangement links TRBV5-1 to TRBJ1-4; the match to TRBD1 covers 10 bases. Germline values: CDR1 SGHRS, CDR2 YFSETQ. The CDR3 has 15 amino acids. The junction had 7 bases not matched to a gene; V was cut back by 4 bases and J by 7 bases. The CDR3 nucleotides are TGCGCCAGCAGCATATCCGGGACAGGGGTTGAAAAACTGTTTTTT. Protein product: CASSISGTGVEKLFF. The variable domain in full, with the rest retrieved from reference TRBV5-1 and TRBJ1-4, is KAGVTQTPRYLIKTRGQQVTLSCSPISGHRSVSWYQQTPGQGLQFLFEYFSETQRNKGNFPGRFSGRQFSNSRSEMNVSTLELGDSALYLCASSISGTGVEKLFFGSGTQLSVL.

V gene TRBV28 combines with J gene TRBJ1-1; D gene uncertain. Germline values: CDR1 MDHEN, CDR2 SYDVKM. The CDR3 contains 13 residues. V lost 5 bases and J 7 bases, leaving 14 bases between the germline ends. The DNA of the CDR3 is TGTGCCAGCAGTCTCCACTTGGCAGGTGAAGCTTTCTTT. Protein: CASSLHLAGEAFF.

This rearrangement joins TRBV19 to TRBJ2-3, with TRBD2 matching over 13 bases. The V and J ends lost 1 base and 8 bases, in that order; junction bases with no gene match: 12. The CDR3 has 18 residues. CDR1 is LNHDA and CDR2 is SQIVND in the germline V gene (reference sequence). The DNA for the CDR3 is TGTGCCAGTAGTATAGGCCCGCGGACTAGCGGGAGAAGGGGTACGCAGTATTTT. This translates into CASSIGPRTSGRRGTQYF.

The gene calls are TRBV28 and TRBJ1-4; 8 nucleotides agree with TRBD1. Germline values: CDR1 MDHEN, CDR2 SYDVKM. Trimming cost V 5 bases and J 0 bases; bases outside gene matches: 5. The CDR3 is 16 amino acids. CDR3: CASSLSGQATNEKLFF. CDR3 DNA sequence: TGTGCCAGCAGTCTCTCGGGACAGGCAACTAATGAAAAACTGTTTTTT.

This clone turned up a few times. V is TRBV28 and J is TRBJ1-1; D is undetermined. From germline, CDR1 is MDHEN and CDR2 SYDVKM. Trimming removed 3 bases from V and 8 bases from J, with 7 bases in between. CDR3 size: 11 residues. The CDR3 DNA reads TGTGCCAGCAGTTTTATGGCCGAAGCTTTCTTT. Amino acid sequence: CASSFMAEAFF.

V and J are TRBV29-1 and TRBJ2-5, with D perhaps matching TRBD2 (6 bases). The V end lost 6 bases, the J end lost 5 bases, and 22 bases lay between the germline ends. Germline CDR1 reads SQVTM; CDR2 reads ANQGSEA. The length of the CDR3 is 15 residues. The CDR3 coding sequence is TGCAGCGTGAGGCCGCTGGGGGGAACCGGGGAGACCCAGTACTTC. Protein product: CSVRPLGGTGETQYF.

J is TRBJ2-7 and V is TRBV10-3, with 8 bases identical to TRBD2. This CDR3 is 13 amino acids long. CDR1 ENHRY and CDR2 SYGVKD come from the germline V gene. Trimming at V came to 6 bases and at J to 4 bases, leaving 5 bases not matched to a gene. CDR3 bases: TGTGCCATCAGCTTGACTAGCGAATACGAGCAGTACTTC. It encodes CAISLTSEYEQYF.

This clone has only one observation. The chain recombines TRBV9 with TRBJ2-5; 8 bases align to TRBD2. V was clipped by 0 bases and J by 1 base; unmatched bases: 5. Germline loops: CDR1 SGDLS, CDR2 YYNGEE. This CDR3 region has 16 residues. The CDR3 reads CASSVGPGGVQETQYF. CDR3 sequence (DNA): TGTGCCAGCAGCGTAGGGCCCGGGGGGGTCCAAGAGACCCAGTACTTC.

The V and J genes are TRBV5-1 and TRBJ2-1, with 9 bases lining up with TRBD2. CDR1 is SGHRS, CDR2 YFSETQ, per germline. CDR3 length equals 16 residues. V was clipped by 4 bases and J by 0 bases; unmatched bases: 5. CDR3 nucleotides: TGCGCCAGCAGCGTCCTACTAGCGGGCTCCTACAATGAGCAGTTCTTC. It is translated as CASSVLLAGSYNEQFF.

The V and J genes are TRBV18 and TRBJ2-1; TRBD1 matches 11 bases. J gave up 6 bases and V 3 bases, and 4 bases lay outside the gene matches. Germline assignment: CDR1 KGHSH and CDR2 LQKENI. The CDR3 loop spans 15 amino acids. The CDR3 here is CASSPPGQGGNEQFF. For the CDR3, the DNA is TGTGCCAGCTCACCCCCGGGACAGGGGGGCAATGAGCAGTTCTTC. Full variable domain (rest looked up from reference TRBV18 and TRBJ2-1): NAGVMQNPRHLVRRRGQEARLRCSPMKGHSHVYWYRQLPEEGLKFMVYLQKENIIDESGMPKERFSAEFPKEGPSILRIQQVVRGDSAAYFCASSPPGQGGNEQFFGPGTRLTVL.

The rearrangement uses TRBV19 and TRBJ2-1, with a tentative D call TRBD2 (6 bases). The V gene's germline CDR1 is LNHDA and CDR2 SQIVND (reference sequence). Trimming cost V 3 bases and J 4 bases, with 10 bases left between them. CDR3 length: 14 residues. The CDR3 here is CASSIAGPYNEQFF. The DNA for the CDR3 is TGTGCCAGTAGTATCGCGGGACCTTACAATGAGCAGTTCTTC.

The chain uses TRBV7-6 and TRBJ2-7; D is uncertain. This CDR3 is built from 13 residues. Trimming removed 1 base at V and 0 bases at J, with 4 bases between. In germline, CDR1 is SGHVS, CDR2 FNYEAQ. DNA of the CDR3: TGTGCCAGCAGCTTAGGACTCTCCTACGAGCAGTACTTC. Translation gives CASSLGLSYEQYF.

This chain joins TRBV10-3 and TRBJ2-7; TRBD1 might be the D (5 bases). CDR3 length equals 15 residues. CDR1 is ENHRY and CDR2 is SYGVKD in the germline V gene. The V end was cut by 0 bases, the J end by 3 bases, with 12 bases between. The CDR3 DNA reads TGTGCCATCAGTGAGTCAAGGACAACGAACTACGAGCAGTACTTC. Translation: CAISESRTTNYEQYF.